The present entry profiles one T cell receptor (beta chain) with its context. The V gene lost 4 bases and the J gene lost 5 bases, with 9 bases spanning the gap. The CDR3 runs to 13 residues. Germline V gene data show CDR1 as MGHRA and CDR2 as YSYEKL. The source of the sample is a study of blood T cell repertoires in COVID-19. Using immunoSEQ multiplex PCR, the repertoire was profiled, and TCRdb retains in-frame clones only, with some absent. This table holds around 470,000 clones, about nine tenths found once. The sequencing input was PBMCs or T cells enriched from blood (not recorded which). The chain uses TRBV4-1 and TRBJ1-5; D remains ambiguous. This sequence originates from a man aged 18 to 30 who had recovered from COVID-19. CDR3 bases: TGCGCCAGCAGCCTATTAGGAGATCAGCCCCAGCATTTT. Its translation is CASSLLGDQPQHF.